The 7 T cell receptor beta chains given below trace back to one sample, sequenced in a study of blood T cell repertoires in COVID-19. Clones were sequenced by immunoSEQ multiplex PCR, and TCRdb holds only the in-frame ones, with some missing. The sample lists 150,000 or so clones; 75% to 85% were seen once. Sequencing was carried out using PBMCs or T cells enriched from blood (not recorded which). Source of these receptors: a man aged 40-55 years who had recovered from COVID-19.

The gene calls are TRBV2 and TRBJ1-5; D is perhaps TRBD1 (6 bases). Trimming stripped 2 bases from V and 2 bases from J, with 16 bases between. Looked up from germline, CDR1 is SNHLY and CDR2 is FYNNEI. The length of the CDR3 is 17 residues. CDR3 in DNA: TGTGCCAGCAGTGAAAGGGGTTGGCAGGGGCGCAATCAGCCCCAGCATTTT. This gives the protein CASSERGWQGRNQPQHF.

The V gene is TRBV7-3, the J gene TRBJ1-1, with D hard to call. Germline V CDR1 and CDR2: SGHTA, FQGTGA. The CDR3 has 13 residues. Deletions cut 4 bases from V and 1 base from J, with 7 bases between. CDR3 DNA: TGTGCCAGCAGCTCTAGACGGAACACTGAAGCTTTCTTT. This codes for CASSSRRNTEAFF. The full variable domain, completed using reference TRBV7-3 and TRBJ1-1, is GAGVSQTPSNKVTEKGKYVELRCDPISGHTALYWYRQSLGQGPEFLIYFQGTGAADDSGLPNDRFFAVRPEGSVSTLKIQRTERGDSAVYLCASSSRRNTEAFFGQGTRLTVV.

The chain employs TRBV7-2 and TRBJ1-2; 12 positions agree with TRBD1. J lost 4 bases, V lost 1 base, and 7 bases had no gene match. This CDR3 is built from 17 residues. The germline CDR1 and CDR2 sequences are SGHTA and FQGNSA. The DNA for the CDR3 is TGTGCCAGCAGCTTAGACGGGACAGGGGGCTTCAGCTATGGCTACACCTTC. It yields the protein CASSLDGTGGFSYGYTF.

V usage is TRBV3-1 (or the pseudogene TRBV3-2) and J usage is TRBJ2-1; tentatively, D is TRBD1 (5 bases). V was cut by 4 bases and J by 4 bases, with 11 bases left in between. Per germline, CDR1 LGHDT and CDR2 YNNKEL (reference sequence). CDR3 length equals 14 residues. CDR3 bases: TGTGCCAGCAGCCCTGACAGCCCATACAATGAGCAGTTCTTC. Translating gives CASSPDSPYNEQFF.

In its sample, this clone was seen once. The rearrangement uses TRBV11-1 and TRBJ2-5; D may be TRBD1 (6 bases). This CDR3 contains 14 residues. The germline V and J ends were trimmed by 5 bases and 2 bases, with 12 bases remaining between them. Germline CDR1 and CDR2: SGHAT and FQDESV (reference sequence). CDR3 protein: CASSLRDKQETQYF. CDR3 DNA sequence: TGTGCCAGCAGCCTCCGGGACAAGCAAGAGACCCAGTACTTC.

V gene TRBV2 combines with J gene TRBJ2-7; D is uncertain. The germline V and J ends were trimmed by 0 bases and 4 bases, with 7 bases remaining between them. CDR1 SNHLY and CDR2 FYNNEI come from the germline V gene. This CDR3 has 13 residues. The CDR3 loop is CASSEATGYEQYF. CDR3 in DNA: TGTGCCAGCAGTGAAGCAACTGGTTACGAGCAGTACTTC.

This clone showed up just a few times. The chain joins TRBV7-2 to TRBJ1-2; 12 bases fit TRBD1. The germline V gene has CDR1 SGHTA and CDR2 FQGNSA. The J segment lost 6 bases and the V segment lost 4 bases, leaving 6 bases of the junction unmatched. The CDR3 totals 15 residues. CDR3 bases: TGTGCCAGCAGCTCGGGACAGGGGGCTGTCGATGGCTACACCTTC. Translating it yields CASSSGQGAVDGYTF. Variable domain in full (rest from reference TRBV7-2 and TRBJ1-2): GAGVSQSPSNKVTEKGKDVELRCDPISGHTALYWYRQSLGQGLEFLIYFQGNSAPDKSGLPSDRFSAERTGGSVSTLTIQRTQQEDSAVYLCASSSGQGAVDGYTFGSGTRLTVV.